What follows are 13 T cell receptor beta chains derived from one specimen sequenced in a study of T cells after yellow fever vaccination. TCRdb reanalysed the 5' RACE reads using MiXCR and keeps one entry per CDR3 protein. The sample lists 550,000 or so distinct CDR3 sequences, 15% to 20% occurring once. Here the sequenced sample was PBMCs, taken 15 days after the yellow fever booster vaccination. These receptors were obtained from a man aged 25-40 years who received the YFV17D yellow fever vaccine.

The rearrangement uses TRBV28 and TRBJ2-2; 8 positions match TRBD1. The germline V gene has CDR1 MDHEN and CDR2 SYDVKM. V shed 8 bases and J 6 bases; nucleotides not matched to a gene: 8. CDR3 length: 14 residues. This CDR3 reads CASEWAGQAGELFF. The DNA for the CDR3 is TGTGCCAGCGAGTGGGCGGGACAGGCCGGGGAGCTGTTTTTT.

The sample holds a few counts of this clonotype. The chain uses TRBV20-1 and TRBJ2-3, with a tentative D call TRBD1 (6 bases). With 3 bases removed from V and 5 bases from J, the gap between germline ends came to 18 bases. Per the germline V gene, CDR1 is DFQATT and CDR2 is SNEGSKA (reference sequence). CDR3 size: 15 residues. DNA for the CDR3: TGCAGTGCTAGTCAGGGGACCAGCGCGGGAGATACGCAGTATTTT. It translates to CSASQGTSAGDTQYF.

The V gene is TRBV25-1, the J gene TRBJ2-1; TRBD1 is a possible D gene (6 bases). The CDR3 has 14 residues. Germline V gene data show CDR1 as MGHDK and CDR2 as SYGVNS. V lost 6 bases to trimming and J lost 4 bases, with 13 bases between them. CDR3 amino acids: CASRAIQGYNEQFF. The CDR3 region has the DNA TGTGCCAGCAGGGCTATACAGGGTTACAATGAGCAGTTCTTC.

The DNA of the CDR3 is TGTGCCAGCAGCCAAGATACGGGAGCCACCGGGGAGCTGTTTTTT. This codes for CASSQDTGATGELFF. J is TRBJ2-2 and V is TRBV4-2; tentative D call: TRBD2 (6 bases). The CDR3 covers 15 residues. CDR1 and CDR2 from the germline V gene are LGHNA and YNFKEQ. V was pared by 0 bases and J by 4 bases, with 9 bases between.

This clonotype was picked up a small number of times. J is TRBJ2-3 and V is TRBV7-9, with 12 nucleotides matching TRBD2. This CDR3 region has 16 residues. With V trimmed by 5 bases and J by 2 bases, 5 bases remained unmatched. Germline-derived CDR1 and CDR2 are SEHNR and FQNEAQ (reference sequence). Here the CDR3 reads CASSPSSGRATDTQYF. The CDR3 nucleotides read TGTGCCAGCAGCCCATCTAGCGGGAGGGCCACAGATACGCAGTATTTT.

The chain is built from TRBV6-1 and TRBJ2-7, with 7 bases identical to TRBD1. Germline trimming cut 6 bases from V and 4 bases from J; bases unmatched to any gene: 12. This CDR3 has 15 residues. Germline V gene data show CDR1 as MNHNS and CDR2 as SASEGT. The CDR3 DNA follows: TGTGCCAGCAGACGGGACAGTTGGTCCCCTTACGAGCAGTACTTC. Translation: CASRRDSWSPYEQYF.

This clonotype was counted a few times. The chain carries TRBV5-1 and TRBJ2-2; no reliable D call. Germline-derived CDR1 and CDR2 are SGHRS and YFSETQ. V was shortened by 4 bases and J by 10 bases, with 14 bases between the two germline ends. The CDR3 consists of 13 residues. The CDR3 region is CASSMTGQEELFF. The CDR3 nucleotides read TGCGCCAGCAGCATGACTGGTCAGGAGGAGCTGTTTTTT. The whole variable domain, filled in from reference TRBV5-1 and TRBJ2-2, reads KAGVTQTPRYLIKTRGQQVTLSCSPISGHRSVSWYQQTPGQGLQFLFEYFSETQRNKGNFPGRFSGRQFSNSRSEMNVSTLELGDSALYLCASSMTGQEELFFGEGSRLTVL.

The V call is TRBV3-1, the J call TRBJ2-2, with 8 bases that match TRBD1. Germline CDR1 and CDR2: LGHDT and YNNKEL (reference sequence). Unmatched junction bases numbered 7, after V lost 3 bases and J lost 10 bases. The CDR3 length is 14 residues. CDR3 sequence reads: CASSQTGAGAELFF. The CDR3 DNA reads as TGTGCCAGCAGCCAGACAGGGGCTGGGGCGGAGCTGTTTTTT. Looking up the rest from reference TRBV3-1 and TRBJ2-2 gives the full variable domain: DTAVSQTPKYLVTQMGNDKSIKCEQNLGHDTMYWYKQDSKKFLKIMFSYNNKELIINETVPNRFSPKSPDKAHLNLHINSLELGDSAVYFCASSQTGAGAELFFGEGSRLTVL.

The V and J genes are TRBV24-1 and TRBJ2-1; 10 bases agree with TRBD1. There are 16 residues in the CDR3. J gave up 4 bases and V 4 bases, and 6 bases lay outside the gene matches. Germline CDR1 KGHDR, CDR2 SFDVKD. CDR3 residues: CATSDRGQGMYNEQFF. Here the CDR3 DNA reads TGTGCCACCAGTGACCGGGGACAGGGGATGTACAATGAGCAGTTCTTC.

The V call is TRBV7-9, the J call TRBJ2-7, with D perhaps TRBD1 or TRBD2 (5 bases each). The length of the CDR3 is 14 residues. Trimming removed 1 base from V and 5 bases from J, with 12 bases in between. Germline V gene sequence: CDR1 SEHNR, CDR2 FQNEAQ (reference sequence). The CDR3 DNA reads TGTGCCAGCAGCTTAGATGTTAGGGGACACGAGCAGTACTTC. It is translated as CASSLDVRGHEQYF.

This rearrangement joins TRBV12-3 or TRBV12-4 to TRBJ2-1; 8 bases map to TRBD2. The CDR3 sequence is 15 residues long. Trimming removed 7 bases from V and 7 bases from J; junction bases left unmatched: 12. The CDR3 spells CASNLSGTGFNEQFF. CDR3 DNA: TGTGCCAGCAATCTTAGCGGGACCGGGTTTAATGAGCAGTTCTTC.

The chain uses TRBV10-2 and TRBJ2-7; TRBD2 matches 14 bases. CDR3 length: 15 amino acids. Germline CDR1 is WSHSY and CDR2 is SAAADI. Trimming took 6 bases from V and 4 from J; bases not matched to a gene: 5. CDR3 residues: CASREGTSGSYEQYF. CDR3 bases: TGCGCCAGCAGAGAAGGGACTAGCGGGAGTTACGAGCAGTACTTC.

CDR3 bases: TGTGCCAGCAGTCCTGAATCACGACCCTACGAGCAGTACTTC. Its protein product is CASSPESRPYEQYF. V gene TRBV27 combines with J gene TRBJ2-7; unclear D gene. The CDR3 covers 14 residues. Looked up from germline, CDR1 is MNHEY and CDR2 is SMNVEV (reference sequence). The ends were cut back, 5 bases at V and 2 bases at J, with 13 bases in the middle.